This T cell receptor beta chain was sequenced in a study of CD8+ T cells in alopecia areata. Study outcomes and limitations: Numerous clones, expanded in lesions, remained in scalp and blood during tofacitinib. The study found tofacitinib significantly decreased scalp clonality and expanded CD8+ clones among the top 100. Scalp repertoires also include resident alphabeta T cells from normal skin. Higher clonality than in normal scalp was seen in lesional scalp, especially alopecia totalis/universalis.

A few counts support this clone. Its antigen is unknown. Isolated RNA was reverse transcribed into cDNA used as the sequencing template. TCRdb's table, derived via immunoSEQ multiplex PCR, lists solely in-frame clones and lacks some. The sample records about 290,000 clones, roughly 60% being singletons. Noted treatment: oral pan-JAK inhibitor, 5-10 mg twice daily. J gave up 4 bases and V 4 bases, and 5 bases lay outside the gene matches. The germline gives CDR1 ENHRY, CDR2 SYGVKD. This CDR3 is built from 14 residues. The TCR sequence derives from a human donor with alopecia areata. The starting material was CD4+ T cells sorted from blood, obtained at week 24, from a patient treated with tofacitinib. The rearrangement links TRBV10-3 to TRBJ2-7, with 9 nucleotides matching TRBD1. CDR3 coding DNA: TGTGCCATCAGTGGGGGGACAGGGCGGTACGAGCAGTACTTC. Translation: CAISGGTGRYEQYF.